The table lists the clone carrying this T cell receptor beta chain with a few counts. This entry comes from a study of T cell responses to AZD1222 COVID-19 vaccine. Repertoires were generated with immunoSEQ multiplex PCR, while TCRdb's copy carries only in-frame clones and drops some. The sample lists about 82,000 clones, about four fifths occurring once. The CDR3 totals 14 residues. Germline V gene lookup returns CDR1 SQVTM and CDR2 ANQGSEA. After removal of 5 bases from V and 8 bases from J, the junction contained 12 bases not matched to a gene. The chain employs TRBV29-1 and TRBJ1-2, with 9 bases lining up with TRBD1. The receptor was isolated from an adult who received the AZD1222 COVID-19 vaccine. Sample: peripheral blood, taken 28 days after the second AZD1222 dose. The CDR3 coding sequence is TGCAGCGTTCCGGATGGGACAGGGTTCGGCGGCTACACCTTC. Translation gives CSVPDGTGFGGYTF.